What follows are 16 T cell receptor beta chains derived from one specimen sequenced in a study of T cells in narcolepsy. Produced via immunoSEQ multiplex PCR; TCRdb's table is partial and in-frame only. The data contain 23,000 or so clones, approximately 84% of them singletons. Sequenced material: CD45RA- memory CD4+ T cells from PBMCs. These receptors were collected from a human donor with narcolepsy.

The chain recombines TRBV4-3 with TRBJ2-5, with 7 bases fitting TRBD2. The last part of the DNA fits TRBJ2-7 better; the J call may be wrong. CDR1 is LGHNA and CDR2 is YSLEER in the germline V gene. CDR3 length: 15 amino acids. CDR3 region: CASSQDASGTYEQYF. CDR3 nucleotides: TGCGCCAGCAGCCAAGACGCTAGCGGTACCTACGAGCAGTACTTC.

J is TRBJ2-2 and V is TRBV29-1, with D tentatively TRBD1 (5 bases). Looked up from germline, CDR1 is SQVTM and CDR2 is ANQGSEA. The ends were cut back, 5 bases at V and 6 bases at J, with 13 bases in the middle. The CDR3 is 13 amino acids. CDR3 residues: CSVWSSGPGELFF. The DNA for the CDR3 is TGCAGCGTTTGGTCCTCAGGGCCCGGGGAGCTGTTTTTT.

This sequence joins TRBV5-5 and TRBJ2-1, with 10 bases aligning to TRBD2. Trimming at V came to 4 bases and at J to 9 bases, leaving 19 bases not matched to a gene. The germline V gene has CDR1 SGHKS and CDR2 YYEKEE (reference sequence). The CDR3 sequence is 18 residues long. The CDR3 here is CASSPVGLGTSAVSEQFF. In DNA, the CDR3 is TGTGCCAGCAGCCCGGTGGGGCTAGGGACTAGCGCTGTCAGTGAGCAGTTCTTC.

As for this clone: Different DNA sequences within this sample yield the same CDR3. The CDR3 sequence is CASSLRGNEKLFF. The CDR3 DNA reads as TGTGCCAGCAGCTTGAGGGGAAATGAAAAACTGTTTTTT. The gene calls are TRBV5-5 and TRBJ1-4; tentatively, D is TRBD1 (5 bases). The germline V gene encodes CDR1 SGHKS and CDR2 YYEKEE (reference sequence). There are 13 residues in the CDR3. The V end was cut by 1 base, the J end by 5 bases, with 6 bases between.

This chain links TRBV4-3 with TRBJ1-2; D unclear. Germline V gene sequence: CDR1 LGHNA, CDR2 YSLEER. Trimming stripped 2 bases from V and 5 bases from J, with 15 bases between. The CDR3 is 15 amino acids. This chain's CDR3 is CASSQTPDIVYGYTF. CDR3 DNA sequence: TGCGCCAGCAGCCAAACACCGGATATTGTTTATGGCTACACCTTC.

CDR3 sequence: CASLRLAGYENTQYF. The CDR3 DNA reads TGTGCCAGCCTCAGACTAGCGGGATATGAGAATACGCAGTATTTT. The chain has TRBV6-1 and TRBJ2-3, with 11 bases that match TRBD2. Germline trimming cut 8 bases from V and 7 bases from J; bases unmatched to any gene: 11. The germline CDR1 and CDR2 sequences are MNHNS and SASEGT. The CDR3 is 15 residues long.

This clone came up once. This chain connects TRBV5-1 to TRBJ2-6, with D uncertain. The CDR3 is made up of 15 amino acids. CDR1 is SGHRS, CDR2 YFSETQ, per germline. V was cut by 2 bases and J by 4 bases, with 10 bases left in between. CDR3 protein: CASSFGPPGANVLTF. CDR3 DNA: TGCGCCAGCAGCTTTGGACCCCCCGGGGCCAACGTCCTGACTTTC. Using reference TRBV5-1 and TRBJ2-6 for the parts outside the CDR3, the full variable domain is KAGVTQTPRYLIKTRGQQVTLSCSPISGHRSVSWYQQTPGQGLQFLFEYFSETQRNKGNFPGRFSGRQFSNSRSEMNVSTLELGDSALYLCASSFGPPGANVLTFGAGSRLTVL.

This chain joins TRBV5-1 and TRBJ2-3; 12 bases agree with TRBD2. The CDR3 is 19 residues long. Germline lookup yields CDR1 SGHRS and CDR2 YFSETQ. V trimming: 3 bases; J trimming: 0 bases; junction bases outside the gene matches: 11. In DNA form, the CDR3 reads TGCGCCAGCAGCTCTTCTAGCGGGAGGGTCCCTTATAGCACAGATACGCAGTATTTT. Amino acids: CASSSSSGRVPYSTDTQYF.

This CDR3 reads CATLETALNYEQYF. The CDR3 DNA reads TGTGCCACTTTAGAGACAGCGCTAAACTACGAGCAGTACTTC. The chain has TRBV5-4 and TRBJ2-7; weak D call: TRBD1 (5 bases). This CDR3 has 14 amino acids. In germline, CDR1 is SGHNT, CDR2 YYREEE (reference sequence). V lost 9 bases and J lost 3, with 19 bases in between.

With respect to this clone: Sequence at one end of the junction differs from germline and may be a read error. The gene calls are TRBV20-1 and TRBJ2-7; 9 bases agree with TRBD1. From germline, CDR1 is DFQATT and CDR2 SNEGSKA (reference sequence). The CDR3 totals 11 residues. CDR3 nucleotide sequence: TGCAGTGCTAGAGTAAGGGACAGGGTATTTTTC. The encoded protein is CSARVRDRVFF.

The chain carries TRBV7-2 and TRBJ2-7, with D unclear. The CDR3 extends over 13 amino acids. Germline CDR1 is SGHTA and CDR2 is FQGNSA. V lost 7 bases, J lost 5 bases, and 15 bases lay in between. As DNA, the CDR3 is TGTGCCAGCACCTTGGGGTTAGGTGACGAGCAGTACTTC. Translated, it gives CASTLGLGDEQYF.

The chain carries TRBV11-3 and TRBJ2-5; unclear D gene. The end of the DNA is better explained by TRBJ2-7, so the J call may be wrong. In germline, CDR1 is SGHNT, CDR2 YENEEA. The CDR3 runs to 14 residues. The CDR3 spells CASSLSPASYEQYF. The CDR3 DNA follows: TGTGCCAGCAGCTTATCGCCAGCGAGCTACGAGCAGTACTTC.

As for this clone: An end of the junction differs from the germline gene, which may be a read error. This rearrangement joins TRBV18 to TRBJ2-1; 9 bases fit TRBD1. The CDR3 covers 16 residues. CDR1 and CDR2 (germline): KGHSH, LQKENI. CDR3 sequence reads: CASSPGTGRPYSEQFF. DNA of the CDR3: TGTGCCAGCTCACCAGGGACAGGGAGACCCTACAGTGAGCAGTTCTTC.

The V and J genes are TRBV5-5 and TRBJ2-7; a possible D gene is TRBD2 (6 bases). The CDR3 extends over 14 amino acids. Germline CDR1 SGHKS, CDR2 YYEKEE (reference sequence). Trimming pared 2 bases from V and 0 bases from J, leaving 9 bases between. The CDR3 region has the DNA TGTGCCAGCAGCTTAGCGGGTAACTCCTACGAGCAGTACTTC. Protein product: CASSLAGNSYEQYF.

The chain carries TRBV12-2 and TRBJ1-6; the DNA was not compared with TRBD1, the D call given in the table. TRBV12-2 is deemed a pseudogene. This CDR3 contains 13 residues. CDR3 DNA: TGTGCAAGCTGGACAGGGTTTGAGTCACCCCTCCACTTT. Its translation is CASWTGFESPLHF.

The rearrangement joins TRBV9 to TRBJ2-3, with D possibly matching TRBD2 (7 bases). In germline, CDR1 is SGDLS, CDR2 YYNGEE. V lost 0 bases and J 0 bases, leaving 11 bases between the germline ends. CDR3 size: 16 residues. CDR3 DNA sequence: TGTGCCAGCAGCGTAGAGGCGGGGGCTAGCACAGATACGCAGTATTTT. Residues: CASSVEAGASTDTQYF.